This T cell receptor beta chain was profiled in a study of blood T cell repertoires in COVID-19. Study as a whole: Whether acute or convalescent, the COVID-19 samples came from the United States, Italy and Spain. PBMCs, B-cell-depleted T cells, or T cells provided the cDNA or gDNA that made up the material.

Under the authors' procedure: Amplifying reference gene primers gave estimates of nucleated cell counts. Generated by immunoSEQ multiplex PCR, the TCRdb table keeps only in-frame clones and is missing some. The DNA gave D and trimming, while V, J and clone size come from that table. The sample shows around 190,000 clones, 65% to 90% of them seen only once. CDR3 length: 13 amino acids. From germline, CDR1 is GTSNPN and CDR2 SVGIG (reference sequence). Germline trimming cut 2 bases from V and 6 bases from J; bases unmatched to any gene: 6. The chain uses TRBV30 and TRBJ2-7; 8 bases agree with TRBD2. The sequence was collected from a man over 45 with active or convalescent COVID-19. Sequenced: peripheral blood. The CDR3 protein is CAWSWREEGEQYF. CDR3 bases: TGTGCCTGGAGTTGGCGGGAGGAGGGCGAGCAGTACTTC.